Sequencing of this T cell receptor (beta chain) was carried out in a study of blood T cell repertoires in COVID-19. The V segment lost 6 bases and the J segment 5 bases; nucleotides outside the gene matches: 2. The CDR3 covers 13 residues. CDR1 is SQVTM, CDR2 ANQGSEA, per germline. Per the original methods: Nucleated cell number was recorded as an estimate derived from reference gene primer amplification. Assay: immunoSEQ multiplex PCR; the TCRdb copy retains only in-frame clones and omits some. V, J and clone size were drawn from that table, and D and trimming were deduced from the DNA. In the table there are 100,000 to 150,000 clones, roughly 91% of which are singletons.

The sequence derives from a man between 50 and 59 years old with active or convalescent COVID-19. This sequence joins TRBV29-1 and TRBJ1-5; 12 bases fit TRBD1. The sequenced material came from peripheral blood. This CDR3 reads CSVGTGGDQPQHF. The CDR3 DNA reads TGCAGCGTAGGGACAGGGGGCGATCAGCCCCAGCATTTT.